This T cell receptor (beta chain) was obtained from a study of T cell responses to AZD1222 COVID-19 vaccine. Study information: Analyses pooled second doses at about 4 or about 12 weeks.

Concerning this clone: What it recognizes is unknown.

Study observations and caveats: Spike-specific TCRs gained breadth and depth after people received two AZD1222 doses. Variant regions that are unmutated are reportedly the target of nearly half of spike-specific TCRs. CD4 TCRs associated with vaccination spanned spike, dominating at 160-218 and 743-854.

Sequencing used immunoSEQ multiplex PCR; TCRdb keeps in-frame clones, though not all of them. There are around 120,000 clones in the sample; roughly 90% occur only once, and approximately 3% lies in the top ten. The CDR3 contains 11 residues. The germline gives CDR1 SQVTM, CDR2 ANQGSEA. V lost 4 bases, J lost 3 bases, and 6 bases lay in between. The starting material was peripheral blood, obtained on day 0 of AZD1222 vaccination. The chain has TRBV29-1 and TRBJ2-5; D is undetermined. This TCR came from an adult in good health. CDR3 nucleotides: TGCAGCGTTGTTAACGAAGAGACCCAGTACTTC. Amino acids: CSVVNEETQYF.